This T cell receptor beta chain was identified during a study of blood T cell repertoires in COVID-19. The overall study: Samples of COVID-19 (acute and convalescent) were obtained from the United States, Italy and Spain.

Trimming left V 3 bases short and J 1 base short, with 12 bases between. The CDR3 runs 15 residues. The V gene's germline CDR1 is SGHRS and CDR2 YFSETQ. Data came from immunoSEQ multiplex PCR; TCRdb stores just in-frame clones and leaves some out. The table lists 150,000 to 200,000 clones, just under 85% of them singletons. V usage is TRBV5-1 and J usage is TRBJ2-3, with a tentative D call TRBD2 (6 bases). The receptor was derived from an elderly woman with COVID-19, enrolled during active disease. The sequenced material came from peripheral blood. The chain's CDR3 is CASSSQGLGTDTQYF. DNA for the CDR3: TGCGCCAGCAGCTCGCAGGGACTCGGCACAGATACGCAGTATTTT.